These 30 T cell receptor beta chains originate from one sample sequenced in a study of vaccination effects on CD4 cells after COVID-19. Their target antigens are unknown. Produced via immunoSEQ multiplex PCR; TCRdb's table is partial and in-frame only. The sample comprises around 25,000 clones, about 79% of which are singletons, and 5.5% to 6.5% rests with the top ten. Sequencing in the ViraFEST assay came after antigen-specific CD4+ T cells had been expanded with viral peptide pools, which were used to stimulate PBMC. Subsequent to less than eleven days of culture, CD4+ T cells were isolated. The cohort was immunized with two doses of either the BNT162b2 or mRNA-1273 vaccine. The sequenced sample was CD4+ T cells from PBMCs cultured with SARS-CoV-2 spike peptides, obtained after COVID-19 vaccination. The receptors were gathered from a human donor who received a COVID-19 vaccine. Some clones in this sample may be carry-over from other donors' samples.

The chain combines TRBV6-5 with TRBJ2-1; TRBD2 aligns across 10 bases. J gave up 16 bases and V 0 bases, and 9 bases lay outside the gene matches. The germline V gene encodes CDR1 MNHEY and CDR2 SVGAGI. The CDR3 sequence is 14 residues long. The CDR3 protein is CASSYSRTAGGPFF. In DNA form, the CDR3 reads TGTGCCAGCAGTTACTCGAGGACAGCGGGGGGGCCTTTCTTC.

Judged by abundance, this clone is medium-sized. The chain carries TRBV30 and TRBJ1-3; D perhaps matches TRBD1 (6 bases). V gave up 4 bases and J gave up 0 bases, with 19 bases separating them. Germline-derived CDR1 and CDR2 are GTSNPN and SVGIG (reference sequence). This CDR3 contains 17 residues. CDR3 coding DNA: TGTGCCTGGAAAAGGGGGGGACCATCTTCCTCTGGAAACACCATATATTTT. It specifies CAWKRGGPSSSGNTIYF. Full variable domain (outside the CDR3, taken from reference TRBV30 and TRBJ1-3): SQTIHQWPATLVQPVGSPLSLECTVEGTSNPNLYWYRQAAGRGLQLLFYSVGIGQISSEVPQNLSASRPQDRQFILSSKKLLLSDSGFYLCAWKRGGPSSSGNTIYFGEGSWLTVV.

The chain carries TRBV5-4 and TRBJ2-3, with 9 bases lining up with TRBD1. The CDR3 loop spans 15 amino acids. The germline CDR1 and CDR2 sequences are SGHNT and YYREEE (reference sequence). Losses at the gene ends were 4 bases for V and 0 bases for J; bases not matched to a gene: 3. In DNA form, the CDR3 reads TGTGCCAGCAGCGGGACAGGGTGGAGCACAGATACGCAGTATTTT. The encoded protein is CASSGTGWSTDTQYF.

This chain links TRBV19 with TRBJ2-7; 8 bases are a match to TRBD1. With 3 bases clipped from V and 3 bases from J, the junction kept 1 base outside the gene matches. Germline V gives CDR1 LNHDA, CDR2 SQIVND (reference sequence). The CDR3 length is 13 residues. In DNA, the CDR3 is TGTGCCAGTAGTATTGGACAGGGCTACGAGCAGTACGTC. It is translated as CASSIGQGYEQYV.

In the case of this clone: Relative to the germline gene, one junction end is altered; a read error may explain this. The chain joins TRBV11-2 to TRBJ2-3, with 10 nucleotides matching TRBD2. This CDR3 comprises 15 residues. Germline values: CDR1 SGHAT, CDR2 FQNNGV. The chain's CDR3 is CASSLAGGLSDTQYF. The CDR3, as DNA: TGTGCCAGCAGTTTAGCGGGGGGTCTATCAGATACGCAGTATTTT.

The rearrangement links TRBV5-1 to TRBJ2-7, with no clear D. Trimming took 5 bases from V and 0 from J, leaving 9 bases between them. The CDR3 length is 13 residues. The germline V gene has CDR1 SGHRS and CDR2 YFSETQ. The CDR3 sequence is CASSRGPSYEQYV. In DNA, the CDR3 is TGCGCCAGCAGTCGTGGTCCCTCCTACGAGCAGTACGTC.

This rearrangement joins TRBV18 to TRBJ2-6; the match to TRBD1 covers 7 bases. CDR1 is KGHSH, CDR2 LQKENI, per germline. With 0 bases clipped from V and 0 bases from J, the junction kept 2 bases outside the gene matches. CDR3 length: 17 amino acids. The CDR3 region is CASSPPGGTSGANVLTF. DNA for the CDR3: TGTGCCAGCTCACCACCAGGGGGCACCTCTGGGGCCAACGTCCTGACTTTC. Full variable domain (outside the CDR3, taken from reference TRBV18 and TRBJ2-6): NAGVMQNPRHLVRRRGQEARLRCSPMKGHSHVYWYRQLPEEGLKFMVYLQKENIIDESGMPKERFSAEFPKEGPSILRIQQVVRGDSAAYFCASSPPGGTSGANVLTFGAGSRLTVL.

This chain connects TRBV30 to TRBJ2-5; 11 bases fit TRBD1. The V and J ends lost 0 bases and 9 bases, in that order; junction bases with no gene match: 9. The CDR3 has 15 amino acids. From germline, CDR1 is GTSNPN and CDR2 SVGIG (reference sequence). In nucleotides, the CDR3 is TGTGCCTGGAGTGTACCCGGGACAGGGGGTCGGGCCCAGTACTTC. This codes for CAWSVPGTGGRAQYF.

CDR3: CAFAAASSYNSPLHF. DNA of the CDR3: TGTGCCTTCGCGGCCGCGAGCTCCTATAATTCACCCCTCCACTTT. The rearrangement joins TRBV30 to TRBJ1-6; D is unresolved. The CDR3 is 15 amino acids. CDR1 is GTSNPN and CDR2 is SVGIG in the germline V gene (reference sequence). The V and J ends lost 7 bases and 0 bases respectively, with 13 bases between them. The whole variable domain, remainder taken from reference TRBV30 and TRBJ1-6, is SQTIHQWPATLVQPVGSPLSLECTVEGTSNPNLYWYRQAAGRGLQLLFYSVGIGQISSEVPQNLSASRPQDRQFILSSKKLLLSDSGFYLCAFAAASSYNSPLHFGNGTRLTVT.

V usage is TRBV7-9 and J usage is TRBJ2-3, with TRBD1 matching over 9 bases. CDR1 is SEHNR, CDR2 FQNEAQ, per germline (reference sequence). This CDR3 contains 15 residues. With V trimmed by 5 bases and J by 2 bases, 5 bases remained unmatched. CDR3 in amino acids: CASSTGTGLTDTQYF. The CDR3 DNA sequence: TGTGCCAGCAGCACCGGGACAGGGCTCACAGATACGCAGTATTTT.

The chain links TRBV7-3 to TRBJ2-5; 7 bases map to TRBD1. The germline CDR1 and CDR2 sequences are SGHTA and FQGTGA. The V and J ends lost 3 bases and 5 bases, in that order; junction bases with no gene match: 9. This CDR3 region has 15 residues. The CDR3 region is CASSLTTGARETQYF. The CDR3 region has the DNA TGTGCCAGCAGCTTGACAACAGGGGCACGGGAGACCCAGTACTTC.

The chain combines TRBV6-1 with TRBJ2-5; D gene uncertain. CDR3 length: 16 residues. Germline V CDR1 and CDR2: MNHNS, SASEGT. Trimming took off 2 bases at V and 1 base at J, with 14 bases between the two ends. DNA of the CDR3: TGTGCCAGCAGTGAATCTGCCCACGGGCCCCAAGAGACCCAGTACTTC. Translation: CASSESAHGPQETQYF.

This clone came up a few times. V is TRBV7-2 and J is TRBJ2-3; D is ambiguous. V was shortened by 1 base and J by 7 bases, with 12 bases between the two germline ends. The CDR3 runs 14 residues. Germline lookup yields CDR1 SGHTA and CDR2 FQGNSA. The CDR3 region has the DNA TGTGCCAGCAGCTTAGTTCTAGGTTTAAATACGCAGTATTTT. The encoded protein is CASSLVLGLNTQYF. The full variable domain, with the rest looked up from reference TRBV7-2 and TRBJ2-3, is GAGVSQSPSNKVTEKGKDVELRCDPISGHTALYWYRQSLGQGLEFLIYFQGNSAPDKSGLPSDRFSAERTGGSVSTLTIQRTQQEDSAVYLCASSLVLGLNTQYFGPGTRLTVL.

The genes are TRBV18 and TRBJ2-5, with D unresolved. Trimming left V 4 bases short and J 5 bases short, with 11 bases between. Per germline, CDR1 KGHSH and CDR2 LQKENI. The CDR3 loop spans 13 amino acids. The CDR3 DNA sequence: TGTGCCAGCTCACAAGATCAGCAGGAGACCCAGTACTTC. Translated: CASSQDQQETQYF.

The chain carries TRBV19 and TRBJ1-5; no clear D. V lost 0 bases and J 0 bases, leaving 9 bases between the germline ends. CDR1 and CDR2 from the germline V gene are LNHDA and SQIVND (reference sequence). The CDR3 consists of 16 residues. The CDR3 nucleotides read TGTGCCAGTAGTATAGACCCGGTCCCTAGCAATCAGCCCCAGCATTTT. This translates into CASSIDPVPSNQPQHF.

The CDR3 bases are TGTGCCAGCAGTTATTCCGGACAGCCCAATCAGCCCCAGCATTTT. Translated: CASSYSGQPNQPQHF. V gene TRBV6-6 combines with J gene TRBJ1-5; possibly TRBD1 for D (6 bases). V was pared by 3 bases and J by 3 bases, with 12 bases between. The CDR3 contains 15 residues. Germline V gives CDR1 MNHNY, CDR2 SVGAGI (reference sequence).

The rearrangement uses TRBV11-3 and TRBJ2-5, with TRBD2 identical over 8 bases. CDR3 size: 16 residues. The J segment lost 5 bases and the V segment lost 0 bases, leaving 8 bases of the junction unmatched. CDR1 is SGHNT, CDR2 YENEEA, per germline. This chain's CDR3 is CASSLEWAGGRETQYF. Here the CDR3 DNA reads TGTGCCAGCAGCTTAGAATGGGCGGGGGGACGGGAGACCCAGTACTTC. Full variable domain (rest looked up from reference TRBV11-3 and TRBJ2-5): EAGVVQSPRYKIIEKKQPVAFWCNPISGHNTLYWYLQNLGQGPELLIRYENEEAVDDSQLPKDRFSAERLKGVDSTLKIQPAELGDSAVYLCASSLEWAGGRETQYFGPGTRLLVL.

The chain employs TRBV6-5 and TRBJ1-1; tentative D call: TRBD1 (5 bases). V shed 4 bases and J shed 1 base, with 16 bases lying between them. In germline, CDR1 is MNHEY, CDR2 SVGAGI. The CDR3 spans 16 residues. Written as DNA, the CDR3 is TGTGCCAGCAGTTCATTACGTAGGGGCCGGAACACTGAAGCTTTCTTT. Its translation: CASSSLRRGRNTEAFF.

The rearrangement uses TRBV4-1 and TRBJ2-7; D unclear. The V and J ends lost 1 base and 0 bases respectively, with 4 bases between them. The CDR3 is 13 amino acids. The germline CDR1 and CDR2 sequences are MGHRA and YSYEKL. The CDR3 DNA is TGCGCCAGCAGCCAAGCTCACTCCTACGAGCAGTACGTC. It translates to CASSQAHSYEQYV.

The chain combines TRBV10-1 with TRBJ1-1; unclear D gene. Germline V gene lookup returns CDR1 WNHNN and CDR2 SYGVQD (reference sequence). Trimming took off 4 bases at V and 0 bases at J, with 6 bases between the two ends. The CDR3 runs 13 residues. CDR3 sequence reads: CASSASVNTEAFF. For the CDR3, the DNA is TGCGCCAGCAGTGCCAGCGTGAACACTGAAGCTTTCTTT.

The chain has TRBV5-4 and TRBJ2-2, with D possibly being TRBD1 (5 bases). The CDR3 consists of 14 residues. The V end was cut by 3 bases, the J end by 4 bases, with 10 bases between. Germline V gives CDR1 SGHNT, CDR2 YYREEE (reference sequence). CDR3 in amino acids: CASSSGFGTGELFF. The CDR3, as DNA: TGTGCCAGCAGCTCAGGGTTTGGCACCGGGGAGCTGTTTTTT.

The V and J genes are TRBV24-1 and TRBJ2-2, with 8 nucleotides matching TRBD2. This CDR3 comprises 15 residues. Looked up from germline, CDR1 is KGHDR and CDR2 is SFDVKD. The trim removed 6 bases at V and 4 bases at J, leaving 6 bases unmatched. The CDR3 region is CATSLSGGRTGELFF. Written as DNA, the CDR3 is TGTGCCACCAGTTTGTCGGGGGGGCGCACCGGGGAGCTGTTTTTT.

The V call is TRBV7-9, the J call TRBJ1-4; perhaps TRBD1 as D (6 bases). V shed 6 bases and J shed 0 bases, with 11 bases lying between them. Germline V gene lookup returns CDR1 SEHNR and CDR2 FQNEAQ (reference sequence). The CDR3 sequence is 15 residues long. As DNA, the CDR3 is TGTGCCAGCAGTTCACAGGGACCAACTAATGAAAAACTGTTTTTT. Translating it yields CASSSQGPTNEKLFF.

V usage is TRBV9 and J usage is TRBJ1-1; D uncertain. The ends were cut back, 0 bases at V and 1 base at J, with 13 bases in the middle. Germline lookup yields CDR1 SGDLS and CDR2 YYNGEE. The CDR3 runs 16 residues. This chain's CDR3 is CASSVDLGVTNTEAFF. Written as DNA, the CDR3 is TGTGCCAGCAGCGTAGACCTCGGCGTCACGAACACTGAAGCTTTCTTT.

The V call is TRBV2, the J call TRBJ2-2; D gene unclear. Germline loops: CDR1 SNHLY, CDR2 FYNNEI. There are 11 residues in the CDR3. With 4 bases removed from V and 8 bases from J, the gap between germline ends came to 5 bases. CDR3 residues: CASSVLGELFF. The CDR3 DNA reads TGTGCCAGCAGTGTTTTAGGGGAGCTGTTTTTT.

This clone is a singleton in its sample. This chain links TRBV2 with TRBJ1-2; D call uncertain. In germline, CDR1 is SNHLY, CDR2 FYNNEI. V was trimmed by 8 bases and J by 2 bases, leaving 9 bases between them. This CDR3 has 12 amino acids. The CDR3 DNA reads TGTGCCAGCCGACTGGGGAACTATGGCTACACCTTC. Its translation is CASRLGNYGYTF.

This chain uses TRBV27 with TRBJ2-1, with TRBD2 matching 14 bases. V shed 0 bases, J shed 8 bases, and the junction held 6 bases outside the gene matches. The CDR3 runs to 17 residues. The germline gives CDR1 MNHEY, CDR2 SMNVEV (reference sequence). The CDR3 nucleotides are TGTGCCAGCAGTTTATCCCGGACTAGCGGGGGGCTTGATGAGCAGTTCTTC. It codes for CASSLSRTSGGLDEQFF.

The gene calls are TRBV4-1 and TRBJ2-2; 10 bases map to TRBD1. CDR3 length: 17 amino acids. Germline values: CDR1 MGHRA, CDR2 YSYEKL. Trimming took 4 bases from V and 3 from J; bases not matched to a gene: 8. CDR3 sequence reads: CASSLFGTGADTGELFF. CDR3 in DNA: TGCGCCAGCAGCCTTTTTGGGACAGGGGCGGACACCGGGGAGCTGTTTTTT.

J is TRBJ2-3 and V is TRBV6-2 or TRBV6-3, with a tentative D call TRBD1 (6 bases). Per germline, CDR1 MNHEY and CDR2 SVGEGT. Trimming left V 1 base short and J 1 base short, with 9 bases between. The CDR3 consists of 15 residues. The CDR3, as DNA: TGTGCCAGCAGTTACTTACAGGGTCGCACAGATACGCAGTATTTT. Protein product: CASSYLQGRTDTQYF.

The chain combines TRBV28 with TRBJ1-1; no firm D call. CDR1 and CDR2 from the germline V gene are MDHEN and SYDVKM. CDR3 size: 12 residues. The V and J ends lost 5 bases and 3 bases respectively, with 7 bases between them. The CDR3: CASSTTYTEAFF. In nucleotides, the CDR3 is TGTGCCAGCAGTACGACCTACACTGAAGCTTTCTTT.